The 4 T cell receptor beta chains in this list originate from one sample, sequenced in a study of blood T cells in healthy people across ages (dated by TCRdb to between 2015 and 2017). Library prep was done by 5' RACE. Sequencing was performed on an Illumina HiSeq 2500. The second PCR ran for about 7 to 11 cycles and used a J-beta primer mix along with a sample-barcoded 5' primer. Through fastp at Q25 and MiXCR, TCRdb rebuilt clones from the public reads, retaining in-frame beta chains. Duplicate CDR3 protein sequences are folded into a single record with the most common DNA and genes. The sample contains a few hundred thousand distinct CDR3 sequences, 27% of them found a single time. Of the sample, less than 20% falls within the top ten clones. Material: blood. All receptors come from a woman between 65 and 79 years old in good health.

This clonotype has more than one count but fewer than ten. The rearrangement joins TRBV5-1 to TRBJ2-4, with D perhaps TRBD2 (6 bases). Germline V gene data show CDR1 as SGHRS and CDR2 as YFSETQ. CDR3 length equals 17 residues. Trimming removed 0 bases at V and 6 bases at J, with 19 bases between. DNA of the CDR3: TGCGCCAGCAGCTTGGGATTCGGGACTCTAGAATTAAACATTCAGTACTTC. Translated, it gives CASSLGFGTLELNIQYF.

This clonotype was found many times. The rearrangement links TRBV29-1 to TRBJ2-6; D unresolved. V lost 0 bases to trimming and J lost 2 bases, with 11 bases between them. The CDR3 length is 16 residues. Per the germline V gene, CDR1 is SQVTM and CDR2 is ANQGSEA. CDR3 protein: CSVEEVRIPGANVLTF. The CDR3 region has the DNA TGCAGCGTTGAAGAAGTGCGAATCCCTGGGGCCAACGTCCTGACTTTC.

This chain connects TRBV24-1 to TRBJ1-6, with D perhaps matching TRBD1 (5 bases). In germline, CDR1 is KGHDR, CDR2 SFDVKD. Trimming removed 3 bases from V and 6 bases from J, with 11 bases in between. This CDR3 has 15 amino acids. The CDR3 loop reads CATSDPRDPNSPLHF. In DNA, the CDR3 is TGTGCCACCAGTGATCCCCGGGACCCTAATTCACCCCTCCACTTT.

The rearrangement joins TRBV24-1 to TRBJ2-1, with 9 bases lining up with TRBD1. Germline lookup yields CDR1 KGHDR and CDR2 SFDVKD. There are 16 residues in the CDR3. The V segment lost 2 bases and the J segment 5 bases; nucleotides outside the gene matches: 6. For the CDR3, the DNA is TGTGCCACCAGTGATTGGCGACAGGGGGGGGACAATGAGCAGTTCTTC. Amino acids: CATSDWRQGGDNEQFF.